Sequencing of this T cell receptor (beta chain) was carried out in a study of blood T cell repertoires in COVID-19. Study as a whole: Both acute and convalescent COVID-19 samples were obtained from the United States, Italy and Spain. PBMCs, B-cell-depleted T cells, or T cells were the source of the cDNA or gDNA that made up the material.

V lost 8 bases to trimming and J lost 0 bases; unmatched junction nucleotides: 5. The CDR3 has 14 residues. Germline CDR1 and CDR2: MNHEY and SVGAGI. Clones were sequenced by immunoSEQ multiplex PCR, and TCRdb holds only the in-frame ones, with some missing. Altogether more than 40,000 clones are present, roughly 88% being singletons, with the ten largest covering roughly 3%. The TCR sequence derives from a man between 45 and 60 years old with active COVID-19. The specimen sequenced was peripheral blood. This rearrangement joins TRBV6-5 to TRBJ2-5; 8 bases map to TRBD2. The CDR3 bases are TGTGCCAGCGAACGCGGGAGGTACCAAGAGACCCAGTACTTC. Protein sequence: CASERGRYQETQYF.